The sequence of this T cell receptor (beta chain) was determined in a study of blood T cell repertoires in COVID-19. Study summary: PBMCs, B-cell-depleted T cells, or T cells were the source of the cDNA or gDNA that made up the material.

In germline, CDR1 is MDHEN, CDR2 SYDVKM. V lost 3 bases and J lost 4; bases outside the gene matches: 11. This CDR3 region has 18 residues. Data came from immunoSEQ multiplex PCR; TCRdb stores just in-frame clones and leaves some out. The sample consists of roughly 88,000 clones, 80% to 90% of them appearing once. The specimen was peripheral blood. The receptor was isolated from a woman of 80 years or more with acute or convalescent COVID-19. The gene calls are TRBV28 and TRBJ1-5, with 11 bases lining up with TRBD1. The CDR3 DNA is TGTGCCAGCAGTTTGCCTCCGGGACAGGGGGGATTTAATCAGCCCCAGCATTTT. It encodes CASSLPPGQGGFNQPQHF.